This T cell receptor (beta chain) was recorded in a study of T and B cells in COVID-19 patients. Study-level information: In the active-infection cohort, about 90% of the roughly 20 patients had comorbidities linked to unfavorable COVID-19 outcome. Findings and limits, study-wide: Active COVID-19 showed highly clonal TRB repertoires; recovery showed diversity and richness above healthy donors.

Blood genomic DNA input for TRB amplification was about 240-550 ng. TRB rearrangements were amplified by multiplex PCR with BIOMED2 TRB-A/B primers. In TCRdb, the multiplex PCR reads were re-called with MiXCR into one record per CDR3 protein. The data contain about 5,300 distinct CDR3 sequences, roughly 23% of them singletons. As regards this clonotype: Its target is unknown.

After removal of 4 bases from V and 9 bases from J, the junction contained 11 bases not matched to a gene. Germline loops: CDR1 MDHEN, CDR2 SYDVKM. The CDR3 consists of 15 residues. Material for sequencing was blood. This TCR came from a human donor with active COVID-19. The chain couples TRBV28 to TRBJ2-5, with 10 bases lining up with TRBD1. The CDR3 DNA is TGTGCCAGCAGTTCCCGCGGGACAGGGGTAATAGCCCAGTACTTC. The encoded protein is CASSSRGTGVIAQYF. The full variable domain, completed using reference TRBV28 and TRBJ2-5, is DVKVTQSSRYLVKRTGEKVFLECVQDMDHENMFWYRQDPGLGLRLIYFSYDVKMKEKGDIPEGYSVSREKKERFSLILESASTNQTSMYLCASSSRGTGVIAQYFGPGTRLLVL.